What follows are 18 T cell receptor beta chains derived from one specimen sequenced in a study of cytomegalovirus exposure and HLA in healthy donors. Use of 60 Vbeta and 13 Jbeta primers characterized the PCR. Sequencing used immunoSEQ multiplex PCR; TCRdb keeps in-frame clones, though not all of them. Among fewer than 250,000 clones listed, about 69% were seen once. The sequencing input was PBMCs. The receptors shown here come from a man in his thirties or forties in good health and CMV-seropositive.

The chain links TRBV11-1 to TRBJ2-5; D gene unclear. The CDR3 runs 13 residues. Per the germline V gene, CDR1 is SGHAT and CDR2 is FQDESV (reference sequence). V was clipped by 2 bases and J by 3 bases, with 7 bases between them. Here the CDR3 reads CASSLSQKETQYF. DNA of the CDR3: TGTGCCAGCAGCTTAAGTCAGAAAGAGACCCAGTACTTC. Full variable domain (remainder filled in from reference TRBV11-1 and TRBJ2-5): EAEVAQSPRYKITEKSQAVAFWCDPISGHATLYWYRQILGQGPELLVQFQDESVVDDSQLPKDRFSAERLKGVDSTLKIQPAELGDSAMYLCASSLSQKETQYFGPGTRLLVL.

V and J are TRBV9 and TRBJ1-3; possibly TRBD1 for D (6 bases). Per germline, CDR1 SGDLS and CDR2 YYNGEE. The CDR3 has 15 amino acids. V lost 0 bases and J lost 2, with 9 bases in between. The CDR3 DNA reads as TGTGCCAGCAGCGTAGATACAGGGACTGGAAACACCATATATTTT. It translates to CASSVDTGTGNTIYF.

The rearrangement joins TRBV2 to TRBJ1-5; the D gene is possibly TRBD1 (5 bases). Germline-derived CDR1 and CDR2 are SNHLY and FYNNEI. Trimming left V 6 bases short and J 6 bases short, with 15 bases between. The CDR3 runs to 14 residues. CDR3 in amino acids: CASRAIPGLQPQHF. The DNA of the CDR3 is TGTGCCAGCAGGGCGATTCCAGGGCTTCAGCCCCAGCATTTT.

This sequence joins TRBV13 and TRBJ2-5; 10 positions match TRBD2. Trimming at V came to 1 base and at J to 7 bases, leaving 6 bases not matched to a gene. The CDR3 consists of 15 residues. Per germline, CDR1 PRHDT and CDR2 FYEKMQ (reference sequence). The CDR3 spells CASSLASGGRGTQYF. CDR3 coding DNA: TGTGCCAGCAGCTTAGCTAGCGGGGGACGGGGGACCCAGTACTTC.

The rearrangement links TRBV18 to TRBJ1-2, with D hard to call. Germline V gene data show CDR1 as KGHSH and CDR2 as LQKENI. The CDR3 sequence is 13 residues long. V was pared by 0 bases and J by 4 bases, with 6 bases between. CDR3 DNA: TGTGCCAGCTCACCACCGAGCGTCTATGGCTACACCTTC. Translating gives CASSPPSVYGYTF.

This clone came up once. The J gene is TRBJ2-3, the V gene TRBV19, with D possibly TRBD1 on 6 matching bases. Trimming took off 5 bases at V and 1 base at J, with 10 bases between the two ends. The length of the CDR3 is 14 residues. The germline CDR1 and CDR2 sequences are LNHDA and SQIVND (reference sequence). CDR3 DNA sequence: TGTGCCAGTAGTTTACAGGGTCGCACAGATACGCAGTATTTT. Translation: CASSLQGRTDTQYF.

The chain combines TRBV6-6 with TRBJ1-5; D may be TRBD1 (6 bases). There are 13 residues in the CDR3. Trimming removed 5 bases at V and 7 bases at J, with 12 bases between. CDR1 and CDR2 from the germline V gene are MNHNY and SVGAGI (reference sequence). The CDR3 nucleotides are TGTGCCAGCAGTCTACAGGGTACCCAGCCCCAGCATTTT. Amino acid sequence: CASSLQGTQPQHF.

The rearrangement uses TRBV2 and TRBJ2-2; the D gene is possibly TRBD1 (6 bases). This CDR3 contains 14 residues. Deletions cut 10 bases from V and 5 bases from J, with 17 bases between. CDR1 and CDR2 (germline): SNHLY, FYNNEI. The CDR3 here is CAIRDRLETGELFF. The CDR3 DNA is TGTGCCATTCGCGACAGGCTGGAGACCGGGGAGCTGTTTTTT.

This chain joins TRBV7-3 and TRBJ2-1, with a possible D match to TRBD2 (7 bases). Trimming shortened V by 3 bases and J by 5 bases, and 17 bases separated the two germline ends. Germline V gene lookup returns CDR1 SGHTA and CDR2 FQGTGA. The CDR3 runs to 16 residues. The DNA of the CDR3 is TGTGCCAGCAGCTTCCATGGGGGGGCATCCAACAATGAGCAGTTCTTC. Its protein product is CASSFHGGASNNEQFF.

The rearrangement joins TRBV7-2 to TRBJ1-1; 10 bases align to TRBD1. The junction had 4 bases not matched to a gene; V was cut back by 5 bases and J by 4 bases. The germline V gene encodes CDR1 SGHTA and CDR2 FQGNSA. The CDR3 is 14 amino acids. CDR3 protein: CASSRQGALTEAFF. CDR3 DNA sequence: TGTGCCAGCAGCAGACAGGGGGCCCTCACTGAAGCTTTCTTT.

V usage is TRBV23-1 and J usage is TRBJ1-1; no firm D call. TRBV23-1 is noted as an ORF with a role that remains uncertain. The CDR3 contains 12 residues. Between the trimmed V and J ends, which lost 7 bases and 5 bases, there was a span of 11 bases. The CDR3 is CASTLSRTEAFF. The CDR3, as DNA: TGCGCCAGCACCCTTTCGAGGACTGAAGCTTTCTTT.

The V and J genes are TRBV4-2 and TRBJ2-7; a possible D gene is TRBD2 (7 bases). Trimming stripped 0 bases from V and 2 bases from J, with 14 bases between. Germline CDR1 is LGHNA and CDR2 is YNFKEQ. The CDR3 length is 16 residues. CDR3 in amino acids: CASSQEGAGATYEQYF. In DNA, the CDR3 is TGTGCCAGCAGCCAAGAAGGCGCGGGGGCCACCTACGAGCAGTACTTC.

The CDR3 here is CASSLVLAGDTQYF. The CDR3 DNA is TGTGCCAGCAGCTTGGTTCTAGCGGGAGATACGCAGTATTTT. The chain couples TRBV5-5 to TRBJ2-3; 8 bases agree with TRBD2. This CDR3 is built from 14 residues. With 0 bases clipped from V and 5 bases from J, the junction kept 2 bases outside the gene matches. Looked up from germline, CDR1 is SGHKS and CDR2 is YYEKEE (reference sequence).

The chain has TRBV5-1 and TRBJ2-2; 9 bases line up with TRBD1. The ends lost 2 bases at V and 3 bases at J; junction bases unmatched: 2. The CDR3 is 15 amino acids. Germline CDR1 reads SGHRS; CDR2 reads YFSETQ. CDR3 loop: CASSFRTGDTGELFF. CDR3 sequence (DNA): TGCGCCAGCAGCTTTCGGACAGGGGACACCGGGGAGCTGTTTTTT.

The gene calls are TRBV6-1 and TRBJ1-2; D is unresolved. This CDR3 has 11 amino acids. The germline gives CDR1 MNHNS, CDR2 SASEGT. With 8 bases removed from V and 4 bases from J, the gap between germline ends came to 8 bases. The CDR3 DNA sequence: TGTGCCAGCCGGGAGGCCTATGGCTACACCTTC. This sequence encodes CASREAYGYTF.

In nucleotides, the CDR3 is TGTGCCAGCAGCTTCTCCCCTGCGGGTACGACCAGGGGGGAGACCCAGTACTTC. Its translation is CASSFSPAGTTRGETQYF. The V call is TRBV5-4, the J call TRBJ2-5; 7 bases agree with TRBD1. CDR3 length equals 18 residues. CDR1 is SGHNT and CDR2 is YYREEE in the germline V gene (reference sequence). V shed 2 bases and J 5 bases; nucleotides not matched to a gene: 18. Full variable domain (missing parts from reference TRBV5-4 and TRBJ2-5): ETGVTQSPTHLIKTRGQQVTLRCSSQSGHNTVSWYQQALGQGPQFIFQYYREEENGRGNFPPRFSGLQFPNYSSELNVNALELDDSALYLCASSFSPAGTTRGETQYFGPGTRLLVL.

The table lists this clone with a count of one. V gene TRBV27 combines with J gene TRBJ1-6; D may be TRBD1 (5 bases). There are 12 residues in the CDR3. V dropped 10 bases and J dropped 8 bases, with 12 bases sitting between them. Per germline, CDR1 MNHEY and CDR2 SMNVEV (reference sequence). In DNA, the CDR3 is TGTGCCACTAAAGGGGTGTATTCACCCCTCCACTTT. Translating gives CATKGVYSPLHF.

The rearrangement joins TRBV15 to TRBJ2-5; 7 nucleotides match TRBD1. This CDR3 spans 14 amino acids. CDR1 LNHNV and CDR2 YYDKDF come from the germline V gene (reference sequence). J lost 3 bases, V lost 1 base, and 2 bases had no gene match. DNA for the CDR3: TGTGCCACCAGCAGAGTGGGGACAGAAGAGACCCAGTACTTC. Its translation is CATSRVGTEETQYF.